Shown below are 32 T cell receptor beta chains from a single sample sequenced in a study of blood T cell repertoires in COVID-19. The protocol was immunoSEQ multiplex PCR, while the TCRdb copy is restricted to in-frame clones and leaves out a portion. The sample lists roughly 250,000 clones, around 89% occurring once. The sequenced sample consisted of peripheral blood. The source of these receptors is a man aged 30 to 45 with acute or convalescent COVID-19.

In DNA form, the CDR3 reads TGTGCCAGCAGCTTGGCCCCCAGCTCCTACGAGCAGTACTTC. Amino acids: CASSLAPSSYEQYF. The V call is TRBV5-6, the J call TRBJ2-7, with unresolved D. This CDR3 comprises 14 residues. Trimming took off 0 bases at V and 0 bases at J, with 7 bases between the two ends. Germline V gives CDR1 SGHDT, CDR2 YYEEEE.

V is TRBV10-3 and J is TRBJ2-5; 8 bases are a match to TRBD2. CDR3 size: 18 residues. Germline CDR1 ENHRY, CDR2 SYGVKD. The V and J ends lost 4 bases and 5 bases, in that order; junction bases with no gene match: 18. CDR3 sequence reads: CAISAYAGGTQVFETQYF. The CDR3 bases are TGTGCCATCAGTGCTTATGCGGGGGGCACCCAAGTTTTCGAGACCCAGTACTTC.

This clone was seen a few times. The chain uses TRBV6-6 and TRBJ1-1; 7 positions match TRBD1. The CDR3 sequence is 14 residues long. After removal of 3 bases from V and 1 base from J, the junction contained 2 bases not matched to a gene. CDR1 MNHNY and CDR2 SVGAGI come from the germline V gene (reference sequence). For the CDR3, the DNA is TGTGCCAGCAGTTATCAGGGGGGGAACACTGAAGCTTTCTTT. Amino acids: CASSYQGGNTEAFF.

The J gene is TRBJ1-6, the V gene TRBV20-1; 7 positions match TRBD1. Germline CDR1 DFQATT, CDR2 SNEGSKA (reference sequence). The CDR3 runs 17 residues. The ends lost 3 bases at V and 10 bases at J; junction bases unmatched: 18. The CDR3 DNA reads as TGCAGTGCTAGTGATCTGGCAAGGGGGCAAGGGCGGTCACCCCTCCACTTT. It yields the protein CSASDLARGQGRSPLHF.

The chain joins TRBV4-1 to TRBJ2-5; 10 nucleotides match TRBD2. Trimming took 7 bases from V and 2 from J; bases not matched to a gene: 22. This CDR3 is 20 amino acids long. Germline V CDR1 and CDR2: MGHRA, YSYEKL. CDR3 amino acids: CASKPTNELSTSGQQETQYF. The CDR3 coding sequence is TGCGCCAGCAAGCCGACAAATGAGCTATCGACTAGCGGGCAACAAGAGACCCAGTACTTC.

This clone was counted only a few times. The V gene is TRBV7-9, the J gene TRBJ2-3; a possible D gene is TRBD1 (5 bases). Germline V gene data show CDR1 as SEHNR and CDR2 as FQNEAQ (reference sequence). Trimming left V 1 base short and J 1 base short, with 9 bases between. This CDR3 contains 15 residues. The DNA for the CDR3 is TGTGCCAGCAGCTTAGACGGCAGGGGCACAGATACGCAGTATTTT. Encoded protein: CASSLDGRGTDTQYF.

This clone was seen only a few times. The chain uses TRBV7-9 and TRBJ2-3; a possible D gene is TRBD1 (5 bases). Between the trimmed V and J ends, which lost 3 bases and 10 bases, there was a span of 14 bases. Germline V gene lookup returns CDR1 SEHNR and CDR2 FQNEAQ (reference sequence). This CDR3 comprises 13 residues. CDR3 DNA: TGTGCCAGCAGCTTGAACGTTCAGGGATCGCAGTATTTT. Translating it yields CASSLNVQGSQYF.

This clone appeared once. The V gene is TRBV6-6, the J gene TRBJ1-3, with unresolved D. Between the trimmed V and J ends, which lost 4 bases and 6 bases, there was a span of 4 bases. The germline CDR1 and CDR2 sequences are MNHNY and SVGAGI (reference sequence). CDR3 length: 11 amino acids. The CDR3 loop is CASSFLNTIYF. The CDR3 coding sequence is TGTGCCAGCAGTTTCCTAAACACCATATATTTT.

The V call is TRBV6-4, the J call TRBJ2-1, with 7 bases aligning to TRBD2. V was pared by 6 bases and J by 0 bases, with 8 bases of the junction left unmatched. This CDR3 has 16 amino acids. Germline V lookup: CDR1 MRHNA, CDR2 SNTAGT. CDR3 in DNA: TGTGCCAGCAGGGGGACTACGCGCAACTCCTACAATGAGCAGTTCTTC. This codes for CASRGTTRNSYNEQFF.

This chain uses TRBV9 with TRBJ1-2; D is possibly TRBD1 (6 bases). Germline V gene data show CDR1 as SGDLS and CDR2 as YYNGEE. Trimming pared 5 bases from V and 2 bases from J, leaving 13 bases between. The CDR3 length is 14 residues. In DNA form, the CDR3 reads TGTGCCAGCAGTGAGGGGGTGGAGAACTATGGCTACACCTTC. As protein: CASSEGVENYGYTF.

This chain uses TRBV30 with TRBJ1-5; a possible D gene is TRBD1 (6 bases). Germline loops: CDR1 GTSNPN, CDR2 SVGIG (reference sequence). This CDR3 has 14 amino acids. Trimming shortened V by 7 bases and J by 3 bases, and 16 bases separated the two germline ends. The CDR3 region has the DNA TGTGCCTATAGGAACAGGGTCTCCAATCAGCCCCAGCATTTT. This codes for CAYRNRVSNQPQHF.

The chain has TRBV10-2 and TRBJ2-7; 8 bases fit TRBD1. V trimming: 3 bases; J trimming: 2 bases; junction bases outside the gene matches: 3. The CDR3 length is 14 residues. Germline V CDR1 and CDR2: WSHSY, SAAADI. CDR3 coding DNA: TGCGCCAGCAGTGATGGACAGGGCCCCTACGAGCAGTACTTC. Translating it yields CASSDGQGPYEQYF.

The chain uses TRBV7-2 and TRBJ2-3, with D perhaps matching TRBD1 (6 bases). V lost 3 bases to trimming and J lost 2 bases, with 9 bases between them. The germline V gene has CDR1 SGHTA and CDR2 FQGNSA. CDR3 length: 14 amino acids. The CDR3 DNA reads as TGTGCCAGCAGCTTCCGACAGGCCACAGATACGCAGTATTTT. Translation: CASSFRQATDTQYF.

The rearrangement uses TRBV2 and TRBJ2-7, with a weak D call TRBD2 (5 bases). Per germline, CDR1 SNHLY and CDR2 FYNNEI. There are 16 residues in the CDR3. Trimming removed 4 bases at V and 4 bases at J, with 20 bases between. CDR3 in DNA: TGTGCCAGCAGTGTAGGTTCGGCTAGCTCTCAATACGAGCAGTACTTC. This gives the protein CASSVGSASSQYEQYF.

The rearrangement joins TRBV5-1 to TRBJ2-2; the D gene is possibly TRBD1 (6 bases). This CDR3 has 15 amino acids. CDR1 is SGHRS, CDR2 YFSETQ, per germline. V lost 4 bases, J lost 2 bases, and 12 bases lay in between. The CDR3 DNA is TGCGCCAGCAGCGGAACAGGGACCAACACCGGGGAGCTGTTTTTT. Translated: CASSGTGTNTGELFF.

The chain joins TRBV30 to TRBJ2-2, with 8 bases lining up with TRBD1. The germline V gene has CDR1 GTSNPN and CDR2 SVGIG (reference sequence). CDR3 length: 16 residues. Trimming took 3 bases from V and 0 from J; bases not matched to a gene: 6. CDR3 region: CAWRGRTGSNTGELFF. The CDR3 coding sequence is TGTGCCTGGAGGGGGAGGACAGGGTCGAACACCGGGGAGCTGTTTTTT.

DNA of the CDR3: TGTGCCAGCAACTTAGGACTGCCCTATGGCTACACCTTC. Its translation: CASNLGLPYGYTF. The rearrangement uses TRBV28 and TRBJ1-2; D gene uncertain. V was shortened by 7 bases and J by 4 bases, with 13 bases between the two germline ends. The CDR3 has 13 amino acids. Germline lookup yields CDR1 MDHEN and CDR2 SYDVKM.

This chain joins TRBV19 and TRBJ1-1; 9 bases are shared with TRBD1. This CDR3 has 12 residues. Unmatched junction bases numbered 6, after V lost 5 bases and J lost 11 bases. Germline V CDR1 and CDR2: LNHDA, SQIVND (reference sequence). The CDR3 sequence: CASSSGTGMAFF. CDR3 in DNA: TGTGCCAGTAGTTCGGGGACAGGGATGGCTTTCTTT.

The gene calls are TRBV30 and TRBJ1-2; 9 nucleotides align to TRBD1. J was trimmed by 7 bases and V by 5 bases; bases with no gene match: 8. Germline-derived CDR1 and CDR2 are GTSNPN and SVGIG (reference sequence). This CDR3 is 13 amino acids long. For the CDR3, the DNA is TGTGCCTGGGTCAAACAGGGGGCTAGTGGCTACACCTTC. Translating it yields CAWVKQGASGYTF.

The CDR3 DNA is TGTGCCAGCAGCTTCACCCAGGGTGCTGGCTACACCTTC. Amino acid sequence: CASSFTQGAGYTF. The chain joins TRBV7-3 to TRBJ1-2, with a possible D match to TRBD1 (5 bases). Germline V gives CDR1 SGHTA, CDR2 FQGTGA. Trimming stripped 3 bases from V and 7 bases from J, with 12 bases between. This CDR3 is 13 amino acids long.

This chain connects TRBV6-5 to TRBJ1-5; the D is unclear. Germline V CDR1 and CDR2: MNHEY, SVGAGI. The CDR3 covers 15 residues. Deletions cut 0 bases from V and 2 bases from J, with 8 bases between. The CDR3 spells CASSYSRLGNQPQHF. The DNA for the CDR3 is TGTGCCAGCAGTTACTCTCGGTTGGGCAATCAGCCCCAGCATTTT.

The chain has TRBV7-2 and TRBJ1-2, with D maybe TRBD1 (6 bases). CDR1 is SGHTA, CDR2 FQGNSA, per germline. Deletions cut 5 bases from V and 5 bases from J, with 15 bases between. The CDR3 is made up of 14 amino acids. CDR3 protein: CASSTPDRKYGYTF. CDR3 DNA sequence: TGTGCCAGCAGCACCCCGGACAGAAAGTATGGCTACACCTTC.

The rearrangement joins TRBV5-4 to TRBJ2-3; D possibly corresponds to TRBD2 (5 bases). Between the trimmed V and J ends, which lost 2 bases and 6 bases, there was a span of 13 bases. Germline V CDR1 and CDR2: SGHNT, YYREEE (reference sequence). This CDR3 comprises 14 residues. CDR3 loop: CASSLRAWEDTQYF. The CDR3 region has the DNA TGTGCCAGCAGCTTACGCGCCTGGGAGGATACGCAGTATTTT.

This clone has just a few counts. The J gene is TRBJ1-4, the V gene TRBV18, with 9 bases lining up with TRBD1. This CDR3 comprises 14 residues. J was trimmed by 5 bases and V by 4 bases; bases with no gene match: 2. CDR1 and CDR2 from the germline V gene are KGHSH and LQKENI. The CDR3 nucleotides are TGTGCCAGCTCACTAGGGACAGGGAATGAAAAACTGTTTTTT. Its protein product is CASSLGTGNEKLFF.

The chain employs TRBV3-1 (or the pseudogene TRBV3-2) and TRBJ1-2, with D possibly matching TRBD1 (5 bases). Per germline, CDR1 LGHDT and CDR2 YNNKEL (reference sequence). The V end was cut by 2 bases, the J end by 8 bases, with 15 bases between. The length of the CDR3 is 14 residues. CDR3 sequence: CASSQWQGSGGYTF. CDR3 bases: TGTGCCAGCAGCCAATGGCAGGGAAGTGGCGGCTACACCTTC.

The V and J genes are TRBV9 and TRBJ2-5, with 9 bases fitting TRBD2. Germline V CDR1 and CDR2: SGDLS, YYNGEE. CDR3 length equals 16 residues. With 3 bases clipped from V and 10 bases from J, the junction kept 16 bases outside the gene matches. The CDR3 nucleotides are TGTGCCAGCAGCGGCTCCTCTAGCGGGAACCACAGAAGCCAGTACTTC. Protein: CASSGSSSGNHRSQYF.

The chain couples TRBV7-9 to TRBJ1-2, with D tentatively TRBD1 (5 bases). The ends were cut back, 6 bases at V and 2 bases at J, with 16 bases in the middle. The CDR3 sequence is 15 residues long. The germline gives CDR1 SEHNR, CDR2 FQNEAQ (reference sequence). CDR3 in DNA: TGTGCCAGCAGGGGGCAAGAAGGAGCCAACTATGGCTACACCTTC. This gives the protein CASRGQEGANYGYTF.

This rearrangement joins TRBV18 to TRBJ2-5; TRBD2 agrees at 12 bases. Per germline, CDR1 KGHSH and CDR2 LQKENI. V gave up 3 bases and J gave up 9 bases; unmatched junction bases: 14. The CDR3 spans 17 residues. The CDR3: CASSPVLTSGRTGAQYF. CDR3 coding DNA: TGTGCCAGCTCACCGGTCCTAACTAGCGGGAGGACGGGGGCCCAGTACTTC.

The V and J genes are TRBV20-1 and TRBJ2-3; 9 bases match TRBD1. V lost 3 bases and J lost 5; bases outside the gene matches: 3. From germline, CDR1 is DFQATT and CDR2 SNEGSKA (reference sequence). The CDR3 spans 13 residues. CDR3 sequence reads: CSASGTGLDTQYF. CDR3 DNA: TGCAGTGCTAGTGGGACAGGGTTAGATACGCAGTATTTT.

This chain connects TRBV25-1 to TRBJ1-2; D remains unclear. The CDR3 extends over 14 amino acids. CDR1 and CDR2 (germline): MGHDK, SYGVNS. V was cut by 7 bases and J by 1 base, with 13 bases left in between. The CDR3: CASTSGWYNYGYTF. The CDR3 region has the DNA TGTGCCAGCACCTCGGGGTGGTATAACTATGGCTACACCTTC.

This sequence joins TRBV5-6 and TRBJ1-5, with a tentative D call TRBD1 (6 bases). CDR3 length equals 18 residues. The germline CDR1 and CDR2 sequences are SGHDT and YYEEEE. Trimming took 7 bases from V and 4 from J, leaving 27 bases between them. For the CDR3, the DNA is TGTGCCAGCGTAAATACCCCAGGGGCACGGTATTATAATCAGCCCCAGCATTTT. Translating gives CASVNTPGARYYNQPQHF.

This clone was observed once. In nucleotides, the CDR3 is TGTGCCAGCAGCCGACCAGGGACAGGGAGTTCTGAAGCTTTCTTT. This encodes CASSRPGTGSSEAFF. The rearrangement joins TRBV7-9 to TRBJ1-1; TRBD1 matches 9 bases. The CDR3 covers 15 residues. V lost 5 bases and J lost 6; bases outside the gene matches: 10. Germline CDR1 and CDR2: SEHNR and FQNEAQ (reference sequence). The whole variable domain, remainder taken from reference TRBV7-9 and TRBJ1-1, is DTGVSQNPRHKITKRGQNVTFRCDPISEHNRLYWYRQTLGQGPEFLTYFQNEAQLEKSRLLSDRFSAERPKGSFSTLEIQRTEQGDSAMYLCASSRPGTGSSEAFFGQGTRLTVV.